Presented here are 29 T cell receptor beta chains from one specimen sequenced in a study of shared clonotypes between healthy human individuals. TCRdb's copy holds only in-frame clones and misses some; the assay was immunoSEQ multiplex PCR. This table has a few hundred thousand clones, around 86% appearing once. The sequenced sample consisted of memory CD8+ T cells sorted from blood. Subset: CD45RO+ cells pooled with CCR7-negative TemRA cells. These receptors were collected from a man younger than 30 in good health.

As regards this clone: The sample has other DNA sequences that encode this CDR3 too. The CDR3 DNA sequence: TGTGCCAGCAGTTTCGGCTACGAGCAGTACTTC. It is translated as CASSFGYEQYF. The chain joins TRBV27 to TRBJ2-7; D remains ambiguous. Germline lookup yields CDR1 MNHEY and CDR2 SMNVEV (reference sequence). The CDR3 extends over 11 amino acids. V lost 3 bases to trimming and J lost 3 bases, with 3 bases between them.

The rearrangement links TRBV14 to TRBJ1-4; D is unclear. Per germline, CDR1 SGHDN and CDR2 FVKESK. V was shortened by 4 bases and J by 5 bases, with 11 bases between the two germline ends. This CDR3 has 14 residues. CDR3 nucleotide sequence: TGTGCCAGCAGCCCCCGGACGAGGAATGAAAAACTGTTTTTT. This gives the protein CASSPRTRNEKLFF.

On this clone: The identical CDR3 is also encoded by other nucleotide sequences in the sample. The chain is built from TRBV5-4 and TRBJ2-7; D is possibly TRBD1 or TRBD2 (6 bases each). The CDR3 has 13 residues. Per germline, CDR1 SGHNT and CDR2 YYREEE (reference sequence). V gave up 2 bases and J gave up 3 bases, with 9 bases separating them. CDR3 protein: CASSFRGGYEQYF. CDR3 in DNA: TGTGCCAGCAGCTTCAGGGGAGGCTACGAGCAGTACTTC.

This chain joins TRBV4-1 and TRBJ2-7; D possibly corresponds to TRBD1 (5 bases). The V gene lost 3 bases and the J gene lost 3 bases, with 9 bases spanning the gap. CDR3 length: 13 residues. Per the germline V gene, CDR1 is MGHRA and CDR2 is YSYEKL. DNA for the CDR3: TGCGCCAGCAGCCAGCGACAGTTCTACGAGCAGTACTTC. It codes for CASSQRQFYEQYF.

This chain joins TRBV5-4 and TRBJ1-6, with no clear D. The CDR3 runs to 15 residues. The V gene's germline CDR1 is SGHNT and CDR2 YYREEE (reference sequence). With 0 bases removed from V and 14 bases from J, the gap between germline ends came to 18 bases. In DNA, the CDR3 is TGTGCCAGCAGCTTGGCCGGATCGCGAGGATTCACCCTCCACTTT. Protein product: CASSLAGSRGFTLHF.

The V gene is TRBV29-1, the J gene TRBJ2-2; D remains ambiguous. The CDR3 extends over 16 amino acids. Germline values: CDR1 SQVTM, CDR2 ANQGSEA. V lost 8 bases and J lost 3, with 22 bases in between. The CDR3 loop reads CSTSPPGLWDTGELFF. DNA for the CDR3: TGCAGCACCTCGCCCCCGGGCCTTTGGGACACCGGGGAGCTGTTTTTT.

CDR3 bases: TGCGCCAGCAGCTCCACCTCGGGACTAGCGGGAGGAAACTACGAGCAGTACTTC. It yields the protein CASSSTSGLAGGNYEQYF. The rearrangement uses TRBV5-1 and TRBJ2-7, with 15 bases lining up with TRBD2. There are 18 residues in the CDR3. The ends lost 3 bases at V and 3 bases at J; junction bases unmatched: 10. Germline lookup yields CDR1 SGHRS and CDR2 YFSETQ.

V usage is TRBV11-3 and J usage is TRBJ2-1; either TRBD1 or TRBD2 may supply D (5 bases each). This CDR3 has 13 residues. Trimming stripped 1 base from V and 9 bases from J, with 10 bases between. Germline-derived CDR1 and CDR2 are SGHNT and YENEEA. CDR3 in DNA: TGTGCCAGCAGCTTAGTATGGGGGACTGAGCAGTTCTTC. This translates into CASSLVWGTEQFF.

This clone was observed many times. The CDR3 spells CASSTLGGSKHGYTF. The CDR3 bases are TGTGCCAGCAGCACTCTCGGGGGCAGTAAGCATGGCTACACCTTC. This chain connects TRBV6-5 to TRBJ1-2, with D perhaps matching TRBD1 (6 bases). The CDR3 is 15 residues long. Germline lookup yields CDR1 MNHEY and CDR2 SVGAGI. V lost 6 bases to trimming and J lost 6 bases, with 20 bases between them.

This clone was recorded once. The chain uses TRBV6-6 and TRBJ2-2; 12 bases align to TRBD2. V shed 6 bases, J shed 1 base, and the junction held 3 bases outside the gene matches. The length of the CDR3 is 16 residues. The germline gives CDR1 MNHNY, CDR2 SVGAGI (reference sequence). Here the CDR3 reads CASSILAGGNTGELFF. CDR3 nucleotide sequence: TGTGCCAGCAGCATACTAGCGGGGGGGAACACCGGGGAGCTGTTTTTT.

The chain combines TRBV30 with TRBJ2-7; maybe TRBD2 (6 bases). The length of the CDR3 is 16 residues. CDR1 is GTSNPN and CDR2 is SVGIG in the germline V gene (reference sequence). V was shortened by 5 bases and J by 1 base, with 21 bases between the two germline ends. CDR3 bases: TGTGCCTGGGATAGAGACCTTTCCCGGGGGTCCTACGAGCAGTACTTC. This encodes CAWDRDLSRGSYEQYF. Full variable domain (missing parts from reference TRBV30 and TRBJ2-7): SQTIHQWPATLVQPVGSPLSLECTVEGTSNPNLYWYRQAAGRGLQLLFYSVGIGQISSEVPQNLSASRPQDRQFILSSKKLLLSDSGFYLCAWDRDLSRGSYEQYFGPGTRLTVT.

The rearrangement joins TRBV6-5 to TRBJ2-3; 8 bases line up with TRBD2. V was pared by 6 bases and J by 4 bases, with 9 bases of the junction left unmatched. Germline V gene sequence: CDR1 MNHEY, CDR2 SVGAGI. This CDR3 contains 15 residues. Written as DNA, the CDR3 is TGTGCCAGCAGATCGGGGGGGCGTCCGTCAGATACGCAGTATTTT. The encoded protein is CASRSGGRPSDTQYF.

The J gene is TRBJ2-7, the V gene TRBV4-1; 7 bases are a match to TRBD1. The CDR3 runs 17 residues. V lost 8 bases to trimming and J lost 2 bases; unmatched junction nucleotides: 18. CDR1 is MGHRA and CDR2 is YSYEKL in the germline V gene. This chain's CDR3 is CASSHSETGFMTYEQYF. CDR3 nucleotide sequence: TGCGCCAGCTCCCATTCAGAGACAGGGTTTATGACCTACGAGCAGTACTTC.

The sample holds a few counts of this clone. Other DNA variants within this sample encode the same CDR3. The gene calls are TRBV11-2 and TRBJ2-3; D not certain. The V end was cut by 1 base, the J end by 5 bases, with 7 bases between. Germline assignment: CDR1 SGHAT and CDR2 FQNNGV. The length of the CDR3 is 13 residues. CDR3 region: CASSLVLKDTQYF. CDR3 nucleotides: TGTGCCAGCAGCTTAGTGCTAAAAGATACGCAGTATTTT.

The chain links TRBV5-1 to TRBJ2-1; 10 bases are a match to TRBD2. CDR1 is SGHRS and CDR2 is YFSETQ in the germline V gene. V was pared by 4 bases and J by 3 bases, with 10 bases of the junction left unmatched. This CDR3 has 17 residues. The DNA for the CDR3 is TGCGCCAGCAGCCCATCGGCCAGGACTAGCGGCTACAATGAGCAGTTCTTC. Protein: CASSPSARTSGYNEQFF. Together with reference TRBV5-1 and TRBJ2-1, the CDR3 gives the full variable domain: KAGVTQTPRYLIKTRGQQVTLSCSPISGHRSVSWYQQTPGQGLQFLFEYFSETQRNKGNFPGRFSGRQFSNSRSEMNVSTLELGDSALYLCASSPSARTSGYNEQFFGPGTRLTVL.

This chain links TRBV5-1 with TRBJ2-7, with TRBD1 matching over 9 bases. J was trimmed by 4 bases and V by 6 bases; bases with no gene match: 5. CDR1 is SGHRS, CDR2 YFSETQ, per germline. This CDR3 is 13 amino acids long. CDR3 in amino acids: CASKGTGLYEQYF. The CDR3 nucleotides are TGCGCCAGCAAGGGGACAGGGCTGTACGAGCAGTACTTC.

The chain uses TRBV27 and TRBJ2-7; D not resolved. Between the trimmed V and J ends, which lost 0 bases and 2 bases, there was a span of 14 bases. CDR1 is MNHEY, CDR2 SMNVEV, per germline (reference sequence). CDR3 length: 16 residues. Written as DNA, the CDR3 is TGTGCCAGCAGTTTATCGGCCTTCTCAAGTACCTACGAGCAGTACTTC. This encodes CASSLSAFSSTYEQYF.

The chain recombines TRBV4-1 with TRBJ2-7; perhaps TRBD2 as D (5 bases). Trimming took 1 base from V and 5 from J, leaving 15 bases between them. The CDR3 contains 15 residues. Per the germline V gene, CDR1 is MGHRA and CDR2 is YSYEKL. CDR3 in amino acids: CASSQAEGLTDEQYF. DNA for the CDR3: TGCGCCAGCAGCCAAGCCGAGGGCTTGACGGACGAGCAGTACTTC.

As DNA, the CDR3 is TGTGCCAGCAGTTCCCCTAGCGGGGGCGCAGATACGCAGTATTTT. Translating it yields CASSSPSGGADTQYF. V is TRBV28 and J is TRBJ2-3; 10 positions agree with TRBD2. This CDR3 has 15 residues. After removal of 4 bases from V and 4 bases from J, the junction contained 5 bases not matched to a gene. The germline V gene has CDR1 MDHEN and CDR2 SYDVKM.

The CDR3 DNA reads TGTGCCAGCAGTTTATGGGGTAGTAGCAATCAGCCCCAGCATTTT. Its translation is CASSLWGSSNQPQHF. J is TRBJ1-5 and V is TRBV27; no clear D. CDR3 length: 15 residues. V lost 1 base and J 0 bases, leaving 7 bases between the germline ends. Germline-derived CDR1 and CDR2 are MNHEY and SMNVEV (reference sequence).

V usage is TRBV13 and J usage is TRBJ2-2; possibly TRBD1 for D (7 bases). Germline V gene data show CDR1 as PRHDT and CDR2 as FYEKMQ (reference sequence). The CDR3 length is 16 residues. V gave up 1 base and J gave up 3 bases, with 12 bases separating them. CDR3 coding DNA: TGTGCCAGCAGCTTAGAGGAGGGGGCGGACACCGGGGAGCTGTTTTTT. Residues: CASSLEEGADTGELFF.

The rearrangement uses TRBV28 and TRBJ1-3, with TRBD1 as a possible D gene (5 bases). The V gene lost 6 bases and the J gene lost 3 bases, with 12 bases spanning the gap. Germline V gene data show CDR1 as MDHEN and CDR2 as SYDVKM. This CDR3 has 14 residues. CDR3 nucleotide sequence: TGTGCCAGCAGACCCCAGGGAATTGGAAACACCATATATTTT. Translation gives CASRPQGIGNTIYF. Full variable domain (missing parts from reference TRBV28 and TRBJ1-3): DVKVTQSSRYLVKRTGEKVFLECVQDMDHENMFWYRQDPGLGLRLIYFSYDVKMKEKGDIPEGYSVSREKKERFSLILESASTNQTSMYLCASRPQGIGNTIYFGEGSWLTVV.

The CDR3 region is CASSLAADGYEQYF. DNA for the CDR3: TGTGCCAGCAGCTTAGCGGCGGACGGCTACGAGCAGTACTTC. The chain is built from TRBV7-9 and TRBJ2-7; D is unclear. V lost 0 bases and J lost 3, with 9 bases in between. The CDR3 has 14 amino acids. CDR1 and CDR2 from the germline V gene are SEHNR and FQNEAQ (reference sequence).

The chain couples TRBV18 to TRBJ2-7; weak D call: TRBD1 (6 bases). V gave up 5 bases and J gave up 6 bases, with 14 bases separating them. CDR3 length equals 13 residues. CDR1 is KGHSH and CDR2 is LQKENI in the germline V gene. The CDR3: CASSYMSGVEQYF. The CDR3 DNA reads TGTGCCAGCTCATATATGTCAGGGGTCGAGCAGTACTTC. The complete variable domain, with remaining parts taken from reference TRBV18 and TRBJ2-7, reads NAGVMQNPRHLVRRRGQEARLRCSPMKGHSHVYWYRQLPEEGLKFMVYLQKENIIDESGMPKERFSAEFPKEGPSILRIQQVVRGDSAAYFCASSYMSGVEQYFGPGTRLTVT.

The rearrangement joins TRBV4-1 to TRBJ1-1; 9 positions agree with TRBD1. This CDR3 is 16 amino acids long. The germline V gene has CDR1 MGHRA and CDR2 YSYEKL. After removal of 4 bases from V and 0 bases from J, the junction contained 6 bases not matched to a gene. CDR3 DNA sequence: TGCGCCAGCAGCCCGGGACAGGGCCTTATGAACACTGAAGCTTTCTTT. It translates to CASSPGQGLMNTEAFF.

The chain is built from TRBV28 and TRBJ2-5; 13 bases match TRBD2. The CDR3 sequence is 15 residues long. Unmatched junction bases numbered 6, after V lost 6 bases and J lost 5 bases. The germline V gene has CDR1 MDHEN and CDR2 SYDVKM. As DNA, the CDR3 is TGTGCCAGCAGAGAGACTAGCGGGGGGCTTGAGACCCAGTACTTC. It translates to CASRETSGGLETQYF.

CDR3 sequence (DNA): TGTGCCAGCAGCCTAGCTGCCTACTCCTACGAGCAGTACTTC. Translated, it gives CASSLAAYSYEQYF. V gene TRBV27 combines with J gene TRBJ2-7; D possibly corresponds to TRBD2 (5 bases). CDR1 and CDR2 (germline): MNHEY, SMNVEV (reference sequence). Trimming stripped 6 bases from V and 0 bases from J, with 12 bases between. The CDR3 is made up of 14 amino acids.

This clone was found once. The gene calls are TRBV13 and TRBJ2-7, with 9 bases that match TRBD2. V shed 0 bases, J shed 2 bases, and the junction held 2 bases outside the gene matches. In germline, CDR1 is PRHDT, CDR2 FYEKMQ (reference sequence). This CDR3 has 15 residues. Written as DNA, the CDR3 is TGTGCCAGCAGCTTAGGCCTAGCGGGAACCTACGAGCAGTACTTC. This translates into CASSLGLAGTYEQYF.

V and J are TRBV28 and TRBJ2-2; D is possibly TRBD1 (6 bases). The length of the CDR3 is 18 residues. Germline V gene sequence: CDR1 MDHEN, CDR2 SYDVKM. V lost 7 bases to trimming and J lost 0 bases, with 21 bases between them. The CDR3 region has the DNA TGTGCCAGCACTACGAGGACAGCCCTTTTCGCGAACACCGGGGAGCTGTTTTTT. Its translation: CASTTRTALFANTGELFF. Together with reference TRBV28 and TRBJ2-2, the CDR3 gives the full variable domain: DVKVTQSSRYLVKRTGEKVFLECVQDMDHENMFWYRQDPGLGLRLIYFSYDVKMKEKGDIPEGYSVSREKKERFSLILESASTNQTSMYLCASTTRTALFANTGELFFGEGSRLTVL.